Included here is one TCR beta chain sequence, with context. Authors' methods: Researchers report that nucleated cell counts were estimated from reference gene primer amplification. Produced via immunoSEQ multiplex PCR; TCRdb's table is partial and in-frame only. Clonal size and the V and J genes are those of that table, whereas D and trimming came from the DNA. The sample consists of 110,000 to 150,000 clones, about 88% of them appearing once. The sample comes from a study of blood T cell repertoires in COVID-19. For the study at large: The United States, Italy and Spain supplied acute and convalescent COVID-19 samples. Nucleic acid was either cDNA or gDNA, and it came from T cells, B-cell-depleted T cells, or PBMCs.

The receptor was isolated from a human donor in a cohort sampled during active COVID-19. The sequenced sample was peripheral blood.

The CDR3 sequence is CASSTDRGLWGYTF. CDR3 bases: TGTGCCAGCAGCACCGACAGGGGCCTCTGGGGCTACACCTTC. V is TRBV5-5 and J is TRBJ1-2, with 8 bases lining up with TRBD1. In germline, CDR1 is SGHKS, CDR2 YYEKEE (reference sequence). This CDR3 comprises 14 residues. The ends lost 4 bases at V and 8 bases at J; junction bases unmatched: 10.